Shown below are 5 T cell receptor beta chains from a single sample sequenced in a study of cytomegalovirus exposure and HLA in healthy donors. It was with 60 Vbeta and 13 Jbeta primers that the PCR ran. Using immunoSEQ multiplex PCR, the repertoire was profiled, and TCRdb retains in-frame clones only, with some absent. The sample lists about 240,000 clones, 85% occurring once. Material: PBMCs. These receptors were obtained from a girl between 2 and 10 years old in good health and CMV-seronegative.

The chain joins TRBV11-2 to TRBJ1-2; 7 bases are a match to TRBD1. Per the germline V gene, CDR1 is SGHAT and CDR2 is FQNNGV. CDR3 length: 15 amino acids. J was trimmed by 5 bases and V by 5 bases; bases with no gene match: 11. CDR3: CASSLGQGGFYGYTF. In DNA form, the CDR3 reads TGTGCCAGCAGCCTAGGGCAGGGGGGTTTTTATGGCTACACCTTC.

This rearrangement joins TRBV6-5 to TRBJ1-1; D not certain. Looked up from germline, CDR1 is MNHEY and CDR2 is SVGAGI. With 0 bases removed from V and 0 bases from J, the gap between germline ends came to 8 bases. The CDR3 extends over 15 amino acids. The CDR3: CASSYSWPMNTEAFF. CDR3 in DNA: TGTGCCAGCAGTTACTCGTGGCCCATGAACACTGAAGCTTTCTTT.

The chain uses TRBV4-1 and TRBJ2-7, with D tentatively TRBD1 (6 bases). This CDR3 has 16 residues. Looked up from germline, CDR1 is MGHRA and CDR2 is YSYEKL. V dropped 0 bases and J dropped 1 base, with 13 bases sitting between them. CDR3 in amino acids: CASSQDRERGSYEQYF. Written as DNA, the CDR3 is TGCGCCAGCAGCCAAGATCGGGAAAGGGGGTCCTACGAGCAGTACTTC.

This chain uses TRBV5-1 with TRBJ2-2; 9 bases match TRBD1. Germline loops: CDR1 SGHRS, CDR2 YFSETQ. The ends lost 1 base at V and 3 bases at J; junction bases unmatched: 4. This CDR3 spans 16 amino acids. The CDR3 loop reads CASSLTGGADTGELFF. The CDR3 DNA sequence: TGCGCCAGCAGCTTGACAGGGGGCGCGGACACCGGGGAGCTGTTTTTT.

This clone was counted a single time. The chain joins TRBV9 to TRBJ2-5; 7 bases map to TRBD2. Trimming removed 4 bases from V and 3 bases from J; junction bases left unmatched: 6. Germline assignment: CDR1 SGDLS and CDR2 YYNGEE. The CDR3 spans 14 residues. DNA of the CDR3: TGTGCCAGCAGCTTTGGGGGGAGGGAAGAGACCCAGTACTTC. Translation gives CASSFGGREETQYF.